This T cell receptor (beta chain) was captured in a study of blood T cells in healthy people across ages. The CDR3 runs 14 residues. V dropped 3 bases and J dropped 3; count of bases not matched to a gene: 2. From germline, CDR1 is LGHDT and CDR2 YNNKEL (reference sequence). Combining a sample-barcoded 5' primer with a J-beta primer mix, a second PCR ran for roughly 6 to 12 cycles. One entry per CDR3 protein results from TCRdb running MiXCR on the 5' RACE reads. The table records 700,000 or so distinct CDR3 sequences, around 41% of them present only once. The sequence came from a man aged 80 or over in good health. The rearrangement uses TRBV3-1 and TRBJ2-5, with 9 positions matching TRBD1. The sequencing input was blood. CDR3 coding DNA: TGTGCCAGCAGCCACAGGGACAGGGAAGAGACCCAGTACTTC. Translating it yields CASSHRDREETQYF.